A single sample gave rise to the 12 T cell receptor beta chains below, sequenced in a study of beta chain features in type 1 diabetes. Study-level results: All four CD4+ subsets from Type 1 diabetes patients carried moderately but significantly shorter TCRB CDR3s.

As every portion of the isolated RNA was reverse transcribed, the sequencing read expressed TCRB transcripts. Method: immunoSEQ multiplex PCR; TCRdb's copy keeps in-frame clones and lacks some. The sample yields under 300,000 clones, under 20% seen once. Their antigens are not known. Sequencing was performed on naive CD4+ T cells from blood. The source of these receptors is a man younger than 40 with type 1 diabetes.

This clone has only a few counts. V and J are TRBV23-1 and TRBJ2-2; D might be TRBD2 (5 bases). TRBV23-1 is known as an ORF, though its function is uncertain. V was clipped by 3 bases and J by 2 bases, with 19 bases between them. There are 18 residues in the CDR3. CDR3 DNA: TGCGCCAGCAGTCACCCGCAAACGCCCGGGGTTAACACCGGGGAGCTGTTTTTT. It yields the protein CASSHPQTPGVNTGELFF.

This chain uses TRBV10-3 with TRBJ2-7; tentatively, D is TRBD1 (5 bases). Germline CDR1 ENHRY, CDR2 SYGVKD. The CDR3 contains 13 residues. V was pared by 7 bases and J by 3 bases, with 13 bases between. The CDR3 coding sequence is TGTGCCATCAAGGTGGGCAGGGACTACGAGCAGTACTTC. This gives the protein CAIKVGRDYEQYF.

V is TRBV29-1 and J is TRBJ1-2; D ambiguous. The germline gives CDR1 SQVTM, CDR2 ANQGSEA. V was clipped by 1 base and J by 6 bases, with 6 bases between them. The CDR3 spans 11 residues. As DNA, the CDR3 is TGCAGCGTTGAAGTGGTGAATGGCTACACCTTC. Protein sequence: CSVEVVNGYTF.

The rearrangement uses TRBV7-2 and TRBJ1-5; unclear D gene. The length of the CDR3 is 11 residues. Germline CDR1 is SGHTA and CDR2 is FQGNSA. Deletions cut 4 bases from V and 11 bases from J, with 9 bases between. In DNA, the CDR3 is TGTGCCAGCAGCTCCGACACGACCCAGCATTTT. Its protein is CASSSDTTQHF.

The chain recombines TRBV2 with TRBJ2-3, with 7 bases lining up with TRBD2. CDR1 SNHLY and CDR2 FYNNEI come from the germline V gene. The CDR3 runs 13 residues. Trimming cost V 4 bases and J 10 bases; bases outside gene matches: 8. Here the CDR3 reads CASSGGLDFPQYF. CDR3 sequence (DNA): TGTGCCAGCAGTGGTGGACTAGACTTCCCGCAGTATTTT.

This clone was counted a few times. In nucleotides, the CDR3 is TGCAGCGTTGAGACCCAGATTCAAGAGACCCAGTACTTC. Its translation: CSVETQIQETQYF. The gene calls are TRBV29-1 and TRBJ2-5; D remains unclear. The CDR3 extends over 13 amino acids. V was trimmed by 3 bases and J by 2 bases, leaving 10 bases between them. CDR1 and CDR2 (germline): SQVTM, ANQGSEA.

This clone appeared once. This chain links TRBV15 with TRBJ2-7, with a weak D call TRBD1 (5 bases). Germline CDR1 reads LNHNV; CDR2 reads YYDKDF (reference sequence). Trimming stripped 1 base from V and 6 bases from J, with 13 bases between. This CDR3 contains 14 residues. The CDR3 DNA follows: TGTGCCACCAGCAGAGCCCGCCAGGGATCCGAGCAGTACTTC. This sequence encodes CATSRARQGSEQYF. Full variable domain (rest looked up from reference TRBV15 and TRBJ2-7): DAMVIQNPRYQVTQFGKPVTLSCSQTLNHNVMYWYQQKSSQAPKLLFHYYDKDFNNEADTPDNFQSRRPNTSFCFLDIRSPGLGDTAMYLCATSRARQGSEQYFGPGTRLTVT.

This chain connects TRBV25-1 to TRBJ2-7, with 8 bases fitting TRBD1. Unmatched junction bases numbered 7, after V lost 3 bases and J lost 3 bases. Germline V CDR1 and CDR2: MGHDK, SYGVNS. The CDR3 spans 15 residues. CDR3 nucleotide sequence: TGTGCCAGCAGTGATCCGGCAGGGGGCCGCTACGAGCAGTACTTC. Protein product: CASSDPAGGRYEQYF.

The V call is TRBV20-1, the J call TRBJ2-7; D is perhaps TRBD2 (5 bases). Germline V lookup: CDR1 DFQATT, CDR2 SNEGSKA (reference sequence). Trimming shortened V by 4 bases and J by 5 bases, and 9 bases separated the two germline ends. The CDR3 sequence is 11 residues long. The CDR3 DNA reads as TGCAGTGCTACTCCCGGGGACGAGCAGTACTTC. This codes for CSATPGDEQYF.

Only a few counts were recorded for this clone. This chain links TRBV4-3 with TRBJ2-7; D gene ambiguous. Germline CDR1 is LGHNA and CDR2 is YSLEER. The CDR3 extends over 15 amino acids. Trimming stripped 4 bases from V and 0 bases from J, with 13 bases between. CDR3 in DNA: TGCGCCAGCAGCCGCGCGAGGCAGCCCTCCTACGAGCAGTACTTC. It translates to CASSRARQPSYEQYF.

There are a few counts of this clone. This chain uses TRBV4-3 with TRBJ2-2, with 9 nucleotides matching TRBD2. The CDR3 extends over 18 amino acids. V gave up 0 bases and J gave up 7 bases; unmatched junction bases: 12. Looked up from germline, CDR1 is LGHNA and CDR2 is YSLEER. The CDR3 DNA is TGCGCCAGCAGCCAAGAGGCTAGCGGGATCAGGCGTGGCGGGGAGCTGTTTTTT. It translates to CASSQEASGIRRGGELFF.

This clone was recorded a few times. The chain links TRBV6-1 to TRBJ2-1, with 13 nucleotides matching TRBD2. The V and J ends lost 6 bases and 7 bases, in that order; junction bases with no gene match: 6. The CDR3 sequence is 15 residues long. CDR1 MNHNS and CDR2 SASEGT come from the germline V gene. The CDR3 loop is CASRASTSGGNEQFF. The CDR3 DNA sequence: TGTGCCAGCAGGGCCTCGACTAGCGGGGGGAATGAGCAGTTCTTC.